Shown below are 20 T cell receptor beta chains from a single sample sequenced in a study of T cells expressing NK-cell markers. TCRdb reprocessed the 5' RACE reads and reports one entry per CDR3 protein, with no DNA. The sample totals a few hundred thousand distinct CDR3 sequences. Sequencing used blood T cells: a sorted CD56 or NKG2C T cell subset, CD4+ or CD8+ T cells, or bulk PBMC T cells (not recorded which). These receptors all stem from a man between 18 and 69 years old in good health.

CDR3 amino acids: CASSGQGLSQETQYF. The V and J genes are TRBV2 and TRBJ2-5; TCRdb returns TRBD1, unconfirmable since there is no DNA. CDR1 is SNHLY and CDR2 is FYNNEI in the germline V gene. The CDR3 totals 15 residues. Full variable domain (missing parts from reference TRBV2 and TRBJ2-5): EPEVTQTPSHQVTQMGQEVILRCVPISNHLYFYWYRQILGQKVEFLVSFYNNEISEKSEIFDDQFSVERPDGSNFTLKIRSTKLEDSAMYFCASSGQGLSQETQYFGPGTRLLVL.

J is TRBJ2-7 and V is TRBV11-3; TCRdb gives TRBD1 as the D gene, but with no DNA this cannot be confirmed. The CDR3 runs to 13 residues. CDR1 is SGHNT and CDR2 is YENEEA in the germline V gene. CDR3 sequence: CASSSGPLYEQYF.

V and J are TRBV20-1 and TRBJ1-2. CDR1 is DFQATT and CDR2 is SNEGSKA in the germline V gene (reference sequence). This CDR3 has 15 residues. The CDR3: CSARSEGRDHYGYTF.

The chain combines TRBV10-3 with TRBJ2-7; absent DNA, TCRdb's TRBD2 call cannot be checked. The CDR3 loop spans 14 amino acids. CDR1 ENHRY and CDR2 SYGVKD come from the germline V gene. The chain's CDR3 is CAISGSGEVGEQYF.

The CDR3 spells CASSKGQPTSYEQYF. The genes are TRBV6-1 and TRBJ2-7; TCRdb names TRBD1, which stays unverified in the absence of DNA. Germline CDR1 MNHNS, CDR2 SASEGT. This CDR3 spans 15 amino acids.

V and J are TRBV7-9 and TRBJ2-5; with no DNA, the TCRdb D assignment of TRBD1 cannot be verified. The CDR3 extends over 15 amino acids. Germline CDR1 reads SEHNR; CDR2 reads FQNEAQ (reference sequence). This chain's CDR3 is CASSADRGRLETQYF.

This chain connects TRBV11-2 to TRBJ2-4. This CDR3 is built from 16 residues. Germline-derived CDR1 and CDR2 are SGHAT and FQNNGV. The CDR3 sequence is CASSSDRALGKNIQYF.

This chain joins TRBV12-3 or TRBV12-4 and TRBJ2-1; the D gene TCRdb calls, TRBD1, cannot be checked with no DNA. The CDR3 extends over 18 amino acids. The CDR3 protein is CASSLSPGQGYSYNEQFF.

The genes are TRBV29-1 and TRBJ2-3; TCRdb designates TRBD2, a call that cannot be tested without DNA. The CDR3 has 15 amino acids. In germline, CDR1 is SQVTM, CDR2 ANQGSEA. CDR3 sequence: CSVILAGGQGDTQYF.

The chain is built from TRBV12-3 or TRBV12-4 and TRBJ1-2; no DNA is available, so the TRBD1 call from TCRdb remains unchecked. This CDR3 contains 14 residues. CDR3: CASRSHRGLRGYTF.

This chain connects TRBV7-9 to TRBJ2-3; the D gene TCRdb calls, TRBD1, cannot be checked with no DNA. This CDR3 region has 14 residues. In germline, CDR1 is SEHNR, CDR2 FQNEAQ (reference sequence). CDR3 region: CASTESTGGSTQYF.

The chain combines TRBV20-1 with TRBJ2-5. Germline loops: CDR1 DFQATT, CDR2 SNEGSKA (reference sequence). The CDR3 runs 15 residues. The CDR3 region is CSARDPSGQQETQYF.

The rearrangement joins TRBV24-1 to TRBJ2-3; TCRdb gives TRBD1 as the D gene, but with no DNA this cannot be confirmed. CDR3 length: 15 amino acids. The germline V gene encodes CDR1 KGHDR and CDR2 SFDVKD. Here the CDR3 reads CATSDLQQRAKGQYF.

The chain carries TRBV20-1 and TRBJ2-4; there is no DNA to check the TCRdb D call of TRBD1. The CDR3 sequence is 15 residues long. Germline V CDR1 and CDR2: DFQATT, SNEGSKA (reference sequence). CDR3 sequence: CSASRGRLAKNIQYF.

The chain's CDR3 is CASSPRGDSETQYF. The chain carries TRBV18 and TRBJ2-5; the TCRdb call, TRBD1, lacks DNA for checking. The CDR3 consists of 14 residues. Germline-derived CDR1 and CDR2 are KGHSH and LQKENI.

This chain uses TRBV24-1 with TRBJ2-3; no DNA is available, so the TRBD2 call from TCRdb remains unchecked. Per the germline V gene, CDR1 is KGHDR and CDR2 is SFDVKD. This CDR3 region has 15 residues. The CDR3 is CATSGPGGLENTQYF.

This rearrangement joins TRBV6-1 to TRBJ2-5; TCRdb proposes TRBD1, but this gene call is untestable without DNA. The CDR3 contains 14 residues. Germline V gene sequence: CDR1 MNHNS, CDR2 SASEGT. The CDR3 here is CASSEQVRGETQYF.

The rearrangement joins TRBV6-1 to TRBJ2-7. The CDR3 totals 11 residues. Germline V CDR1 and CDR2: MNHNS, SASEGT. CDR3 protein: CASSRHPEQYF.

The chain combines TRBV7-3 with TRBJ2-2; TCRdb's D call, TRBD2, is unchecked because there is no DNA. This CDR3 spans 18 amino acids. The germline V gene encodes CDR1 SGHTA and CDR2 FQGTGA. The CDR3: CASSSRLAGGPNTGELFF. Based on the CDR3 plus reference TRBV7-3 and TRBJ2-2, the full variable domain is GAGVSQTPSNKVTEKGKYVELRCDPISGHTALYWYRQSLGQGPEFLIYFQGTGAADDSGLPNDRFFAVRPEGSVSTLKIQRTERGDSAVYLCASSSRLAGGPNTGELFFGEGSRLTVL.

V and J are TRBV7-2 and TRBJ1-2; the D gene TCRdb calls, TRBD1, cannot be checked with no DNA. Germline values: CDR1 SGHTA, CDR2 FQGNSA. The CDR3 is 14 residues long. CDR3 in amino acids: CASSPYRGAGGYTF.